This T cell receptor beta chain is drawn from a study of blood T cell repertoires in COVID-19. About the research overall: The samples span acute and convalescent COVID-19 from the United States, Italy and Spain.

Assay used: immunoSEQ multiplex PCR; TCRdb lists only in-frame clones, some missing. The table has roughly 91,000 clones, 79% seen once. This CDR3 comprises 14 residues. J gave up 2 bases and V 8 bases, and 7 bases lay outside the gene matches. From germline, CDR1 is SNHLY and CDR2 FYNNEI. The sequenced material came from peripheral blood. This TCR derives from a man in his 70s with acute or convalescent COVID-19. The V call is TRBV2, the J call TRBJ2-5; 8 bases agree with TRBD2. CDR3 amino acids: CASEPGGQQETQYF. CDR3 in DNA: TGTGCCAGCGAGCCGGGGGGGCAACAAGAGACCCAGTACTTC.